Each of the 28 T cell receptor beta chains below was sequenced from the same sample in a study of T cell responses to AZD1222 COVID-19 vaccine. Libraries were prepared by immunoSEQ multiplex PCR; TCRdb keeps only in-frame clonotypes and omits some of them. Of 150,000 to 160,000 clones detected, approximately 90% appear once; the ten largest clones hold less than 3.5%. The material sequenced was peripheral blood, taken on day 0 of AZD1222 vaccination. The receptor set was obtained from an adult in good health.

CDR3 amino acids: CASSPRGATQYF. CDR3 sequence (DNA): TGTGCCAGCAGCCCCCGCGGGGCTACGCAGTATTTT. The chain carries TRBV7-2 and TRBJ2-3, with D maybe TRBD2 (6 bases). Germline CDR1 reads SGHTA; CDR2 reads FQGNSA. The CDR3 is 12 amino acids. V shed 5 bases and J shed 8 bases, with 11 bases lying between them. Full variable domain (remainder filled in from reference TRBV7-2 and TRBJ2-3): GAGVSQSPSNKVTEKGKDVELRCDPISGHTALYWYRQSLGQGLEFLIYFQGNSAPDKSGLPSDRFSAERTGGSVSTLTIQRTQQEDSAVYLCASSPRGATQYFGPGTRLTVL.

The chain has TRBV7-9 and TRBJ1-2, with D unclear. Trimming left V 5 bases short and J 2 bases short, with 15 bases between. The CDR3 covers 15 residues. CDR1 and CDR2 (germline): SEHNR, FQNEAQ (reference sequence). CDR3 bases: TGTGCCAGCAGCCTGGATGGGGTGCCCAACTATGGCTACACCTTC. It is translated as CASSLDGVPNYGYTF.

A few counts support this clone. The CDR3 DNA follows: TGTGCCAGCAGTGAAGTCGGCAGGGTTGGAGAGACCCAGTACTTC. Residues: CASSEVGRVGETQYF. The gene calls are TRBV2 and TRBJ2-5; TRBD1 is a possible D gene (5 bases). Looked up from germline, CDR1 is SNHLY and CDR2 is FYNNEI. Trimming stripped 1 base from V and 4 bases from J, with 13 bases between. This CDR3 contains 15 residues.

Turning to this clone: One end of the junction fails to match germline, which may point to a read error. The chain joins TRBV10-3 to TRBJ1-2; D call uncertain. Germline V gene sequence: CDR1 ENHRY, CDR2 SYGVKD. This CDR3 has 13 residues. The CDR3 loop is CAITEGANYGYTF. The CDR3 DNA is TGTGCCATCACTGAGGGAGCTAACTATGGCTACACCTTC.

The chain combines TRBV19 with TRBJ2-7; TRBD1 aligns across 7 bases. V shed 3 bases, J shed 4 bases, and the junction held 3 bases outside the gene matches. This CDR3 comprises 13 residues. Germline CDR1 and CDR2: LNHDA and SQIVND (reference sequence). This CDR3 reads CASSIRQGYEQYF. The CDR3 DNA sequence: TGTGCCAGTAGTATCCGACAGGGATACGAGCAGTACTTC.

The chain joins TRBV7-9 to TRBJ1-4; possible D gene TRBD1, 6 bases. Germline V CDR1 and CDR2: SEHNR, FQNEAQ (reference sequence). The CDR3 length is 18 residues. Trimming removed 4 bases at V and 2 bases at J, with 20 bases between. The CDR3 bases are TGTGCCAGCAGCTATCCTACACGGGGGCGCTTCACTAATGAAAAACTGTTTTTT. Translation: CASSYPTRGRFTNEKLFF.

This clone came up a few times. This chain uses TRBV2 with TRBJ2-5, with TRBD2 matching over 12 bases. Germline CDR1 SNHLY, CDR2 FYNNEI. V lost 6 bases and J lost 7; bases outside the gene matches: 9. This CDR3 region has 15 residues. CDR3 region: CASSRTSGVRPTQYF. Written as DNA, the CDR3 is TGTGCCAGCAGCCGGACTAGCGGGGTACGTCCGACCCAGTACTTC. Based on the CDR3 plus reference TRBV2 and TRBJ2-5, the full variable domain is EPEVTQTPSHQVTQMGQEVILRCVPISNHLYFYWYRQILGQKVEFLVSFYNNEISEKSEIFDDQFSVERPDGSNFTLKIRSTKLEDSAMYFCASSRTSGVRPTQYFGPGTRLLVL.

This CDR3 reads CASARMNTEAFF. CDR3 in DNA: TGTGCCAGCGCTAGGATGAACACTGAAGCTTTCTTT. V usage is TRBV13 and J usage is TRBJ1-1; no reliable D call. V shed 8 bases and J shed 0 bases, with 7 bases lying between them. Germline CDR1 and CDR2: PRHDT and FYEKMQ (reference sequence). There are 12 residues in the CDR3.

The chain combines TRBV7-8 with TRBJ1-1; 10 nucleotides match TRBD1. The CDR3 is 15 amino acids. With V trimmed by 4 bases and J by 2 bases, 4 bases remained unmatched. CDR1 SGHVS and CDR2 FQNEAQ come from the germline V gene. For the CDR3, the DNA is TGTGCCAGCAGCTCACGGGACAGGGGCAACACTGAAGCTTTCTTT. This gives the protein CASSSRDRGNTEAFF.

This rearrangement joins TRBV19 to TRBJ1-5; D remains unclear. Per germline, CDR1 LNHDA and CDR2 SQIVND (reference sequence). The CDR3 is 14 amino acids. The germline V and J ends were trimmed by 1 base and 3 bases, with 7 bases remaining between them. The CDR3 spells CASSIGPANQPQHF. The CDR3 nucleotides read TGTGCCAGTAGTATAGGGCCAGCCAATCAGCCCCAGCATTTT.

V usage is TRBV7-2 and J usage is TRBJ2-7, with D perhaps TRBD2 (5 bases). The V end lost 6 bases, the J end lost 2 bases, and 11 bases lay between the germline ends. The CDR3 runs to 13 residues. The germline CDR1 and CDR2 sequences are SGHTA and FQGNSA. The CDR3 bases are TGTGCCAGCAGTAGCAGAGGGACCTACGAGCAGTACTTC. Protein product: CASSSRGTYEQYF.

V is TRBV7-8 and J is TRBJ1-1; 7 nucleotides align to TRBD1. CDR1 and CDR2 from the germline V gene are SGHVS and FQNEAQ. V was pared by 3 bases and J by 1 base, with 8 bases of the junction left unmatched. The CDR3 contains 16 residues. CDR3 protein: CASSFRGQGGNTEAFF. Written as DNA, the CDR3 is TGTGCCAGCAGCTTCAGAGGGCAGGGGGGGAACACTGAAGCTTTCTTT.

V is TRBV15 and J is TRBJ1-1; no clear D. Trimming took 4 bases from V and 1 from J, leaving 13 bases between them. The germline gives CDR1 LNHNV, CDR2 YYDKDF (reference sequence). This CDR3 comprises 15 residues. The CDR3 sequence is CATSTIRTGNTEAFF. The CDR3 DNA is TGTGCCACCAGCACTATTCGGACGGGGAACACTGAAGCTTTCTTT.

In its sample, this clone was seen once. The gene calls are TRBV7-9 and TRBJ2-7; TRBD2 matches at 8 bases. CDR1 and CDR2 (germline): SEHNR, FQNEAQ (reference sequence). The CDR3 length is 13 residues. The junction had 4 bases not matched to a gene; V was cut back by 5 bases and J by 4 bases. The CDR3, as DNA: TGTGCCAGCAGCCCAGCTAGCGGGTACGAGCAGTACTTC. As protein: CASSPASGYEQYF.

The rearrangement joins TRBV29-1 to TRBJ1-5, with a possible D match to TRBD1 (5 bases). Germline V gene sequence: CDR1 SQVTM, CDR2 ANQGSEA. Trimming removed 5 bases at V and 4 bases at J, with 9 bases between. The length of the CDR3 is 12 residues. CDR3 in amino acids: CSVRGDNQPQHF. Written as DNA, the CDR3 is TGCAGCGTTAGAGGGGATAATCAGCCCCAGCATTTT.

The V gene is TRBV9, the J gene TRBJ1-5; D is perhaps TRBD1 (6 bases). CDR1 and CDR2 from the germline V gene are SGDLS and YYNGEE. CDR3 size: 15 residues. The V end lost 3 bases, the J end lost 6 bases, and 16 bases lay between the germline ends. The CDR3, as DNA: TGTGCCAGCAGCGCAGGGGTACAGGGCTTTCAGCCCCAGCATTTT. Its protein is CASSAGVQGFQPQHF.

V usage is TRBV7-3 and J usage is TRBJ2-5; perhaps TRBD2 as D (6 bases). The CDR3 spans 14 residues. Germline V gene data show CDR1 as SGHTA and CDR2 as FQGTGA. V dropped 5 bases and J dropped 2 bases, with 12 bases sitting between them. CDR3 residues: CASSAGPYQETQYF. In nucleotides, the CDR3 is TGTGCCAGCAGCGCGGGGCCATATCAAGAGACCCAGTACTTC.

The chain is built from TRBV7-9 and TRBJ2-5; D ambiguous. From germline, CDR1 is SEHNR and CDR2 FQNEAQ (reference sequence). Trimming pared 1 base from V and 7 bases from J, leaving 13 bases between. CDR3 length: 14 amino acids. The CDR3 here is CASSLVGPSATQYF. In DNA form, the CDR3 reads TGTGCCAGCAGCTTAGTCGGACCTTCTGCGACCCAGTACTTC.

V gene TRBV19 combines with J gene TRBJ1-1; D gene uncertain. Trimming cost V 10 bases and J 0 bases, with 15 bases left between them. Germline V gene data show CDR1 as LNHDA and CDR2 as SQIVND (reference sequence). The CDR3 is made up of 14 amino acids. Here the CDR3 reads CATSPETMNTEAFF. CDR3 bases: TGTGCCACATCTCCGGAGACAATGAACACTGAAGCTTTCTTT.

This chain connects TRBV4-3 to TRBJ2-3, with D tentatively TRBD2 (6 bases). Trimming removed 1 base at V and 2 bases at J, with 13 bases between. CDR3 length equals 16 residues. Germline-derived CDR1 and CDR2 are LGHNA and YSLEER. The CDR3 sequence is CASSQVRGGTTDTQYF. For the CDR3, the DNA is TGCGCCAGCAGCCAAGTCCGGGGCGGGACCACAGATACGCAGTATTTT.

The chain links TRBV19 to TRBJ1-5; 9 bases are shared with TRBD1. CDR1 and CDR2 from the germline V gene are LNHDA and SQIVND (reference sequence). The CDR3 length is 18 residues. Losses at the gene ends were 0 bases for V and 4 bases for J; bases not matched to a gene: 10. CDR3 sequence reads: CASSIDLDRGRGNQPQHF. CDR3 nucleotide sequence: TGTGCCAGTAGTATAGATTTGGACAGGGGAAGGGGTAATCAGCCCCAGCATTTT. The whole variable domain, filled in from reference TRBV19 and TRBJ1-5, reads DGGITQSPKYLFRKEGQNVTLSCEQNLNHDAMYWYRQDPGQGLRLIYYSQIVNDFQKGDIAEGYSVSREKKESFPLTVTSAQKNPTAFYLCASSIDLDRGRGNQPQHFGDGTRLSIL.

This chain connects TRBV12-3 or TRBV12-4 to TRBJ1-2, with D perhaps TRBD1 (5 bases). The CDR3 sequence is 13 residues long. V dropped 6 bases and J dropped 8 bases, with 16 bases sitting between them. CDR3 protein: CASSSQAPLGYTF. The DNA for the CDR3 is TGTGCCAGCAGCTCACAGGCCCCCCTCGGCTACACCTTC.

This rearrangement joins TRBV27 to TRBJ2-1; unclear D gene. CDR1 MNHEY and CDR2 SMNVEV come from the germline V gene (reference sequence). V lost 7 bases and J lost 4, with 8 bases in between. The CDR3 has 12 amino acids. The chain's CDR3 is CASKAAYNEQFF. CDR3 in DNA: TGTGCCAGCAAGGCTGCATACAATGAGCAGTTCTTC.

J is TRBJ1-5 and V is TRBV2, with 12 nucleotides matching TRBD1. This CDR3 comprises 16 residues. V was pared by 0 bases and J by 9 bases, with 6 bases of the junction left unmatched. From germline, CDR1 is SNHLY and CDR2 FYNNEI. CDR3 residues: CASSEAGTGGFRPQHF. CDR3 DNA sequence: TGTGCCAGCAGTGAAGCGGGGACAGGGGGCTTTCGGCCCCAGCATTTT. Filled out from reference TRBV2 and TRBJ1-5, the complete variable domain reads EPEVTQTPSHQVTQMGQEVILRCVPISNHLYFYWYRQILGQKVEFLVSFYNNEISEKSEIFDDQFSVERPDGSNFTLKIRSTKLEDSAMYFCASSEAGTGGFRPQHFGDGTRLSIL.

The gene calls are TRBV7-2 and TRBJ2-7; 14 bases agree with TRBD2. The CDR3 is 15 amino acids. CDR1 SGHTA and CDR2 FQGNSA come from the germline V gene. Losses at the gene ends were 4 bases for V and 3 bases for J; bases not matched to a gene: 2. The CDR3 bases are TGTGCCAGCAGCTCCGGACTAGCGGGGGGCTACGAGCAGTACTTC. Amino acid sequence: CASSSGLAGGYEQYF. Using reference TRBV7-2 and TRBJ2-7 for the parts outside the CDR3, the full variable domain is GAGVSQSPSNKVTEKGKDVELRCDPISGHTALYWYRQSLGQGLEFLIYFQGNSAPDKSGLPSDRFSAERTGGSVSTLTIQRTQQEDSAVYLCASSSGLAGGYEQYFGPGTRLTVT.

The CDR3 sequence: CASSLEGTNSPLHF. In DNA form, the CDR3 reads TGCGCCAGCAGCTTGGAAGGGACGAATTCACCCCTCCACTTT. The chain carries TRBV5-1 and TRBJ1-6; possibly TRBD1 for D (5 bases). Trimming removed 0 bases at V and 7 bases at J, with 8 bases between. The CDR3 runs 14 residues. CDR1 SGHRS and CDR2 YFSETQ come from the germline V gene.

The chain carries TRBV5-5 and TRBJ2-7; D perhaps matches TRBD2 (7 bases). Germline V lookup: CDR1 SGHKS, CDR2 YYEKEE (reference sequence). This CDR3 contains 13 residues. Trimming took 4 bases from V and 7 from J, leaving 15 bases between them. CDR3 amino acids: CASSAGTTGEQYF. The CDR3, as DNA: TGTGCCAGCAGCGCCGGGACTACAGGGGAGCAGTACTTC.

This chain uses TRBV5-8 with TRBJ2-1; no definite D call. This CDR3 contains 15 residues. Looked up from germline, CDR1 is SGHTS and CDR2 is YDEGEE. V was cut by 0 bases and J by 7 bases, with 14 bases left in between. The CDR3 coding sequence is TGTGCCAGCAGCTTGGCGCAGTTTCAAGGGAATGAGCAGTTCTTC. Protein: CASSLAQFQGNEQFF.